Listed here is a single T cell receptor beta chain. Its cognate antigen is unknown. Trimming removed 6 bases at V and 5 bases at J, with 9 bases between. CDR1 and CDR2 (germline): MNHEY, SMNVEV (reference sequence). This CDR3 is built from 12 residues. The source of the sample is a study of T cell responses to AZD1222 COVID-19 vaccine. The wider study: Second-dose timings of about 4 or about 12 weeks were pooled. Whole-study findings and limits: Reports say nearly half of spike-specific TCRs go after unmutated variant regions.

The protocol was immunoSEQ multiplex PCR, while the TCRdb copy is restricted to in-frame clones and leaves out a portion. The table shows some 150,000 clones, with 93% occurring only once. The TCR was taken from an adult in good health. This rearrangement joins TRBV27 to TRBJ2-3, with no clear D. The specimen was peripheral blood, collected on day 0 of AZD1222 vaccination. The CDR3 here is CASSPTGDTQYF. In DNA, the CDR3 is TGTGCCAGCAGCCCGACGGGAGATACGCAGTATTTT.